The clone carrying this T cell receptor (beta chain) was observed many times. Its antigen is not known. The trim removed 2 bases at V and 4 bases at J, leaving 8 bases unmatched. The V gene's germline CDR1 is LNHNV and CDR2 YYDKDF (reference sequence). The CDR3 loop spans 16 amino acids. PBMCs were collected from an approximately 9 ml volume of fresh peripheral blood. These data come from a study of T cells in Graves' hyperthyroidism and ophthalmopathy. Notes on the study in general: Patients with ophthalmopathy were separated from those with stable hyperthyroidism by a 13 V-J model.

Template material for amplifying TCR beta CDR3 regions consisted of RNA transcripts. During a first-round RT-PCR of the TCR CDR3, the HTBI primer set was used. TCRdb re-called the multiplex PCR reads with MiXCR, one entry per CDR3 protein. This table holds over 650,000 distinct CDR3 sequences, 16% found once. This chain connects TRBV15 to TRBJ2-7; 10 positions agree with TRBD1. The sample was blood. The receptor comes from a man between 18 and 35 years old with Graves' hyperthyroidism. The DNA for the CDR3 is TGTGCCACCAGCAGATCGCGGACAGGGGGAGCGTACGAGCAGTACTTC. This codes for CATSRSRTGGAYEQYF.